This T cell receptor (beta chain) was obtained from a study of T cells in Graves' hyperthyroidism and ophthalmopathy. Notes on the study in general: Peripheral blood also featured most of the thyroid clonotypes expanded above 0.001. Ophthalmopathy could be told apart from stable hyperthyroidism with a 13 V-J model.

Patients aged 18 to 65 had newly diagnosed hyperthyroidism of under 2 months' duration. This clonotype was counted many times. Its target is unknown. Amplified TCR beta CDR3 regions derived from RNA transcripts. RT-PCR in the first round (using the HTBI primer set) targeted the TCR CDR3. TCRdb re-called the multiplex PCR reads through MiXCR, storing one row per CDR3 protein. The table has some 200,000 distinct CDR3 sequences, less than 20% seen once. Trimming cost V 3 bases and J 5 bases; bases outside gene matches: 4. CDR1 is MNHEY and CDR2 is SMNVEV in the germline V gene (reference sequence). The CDR3 has 14 residues.

Sequencing input: blood. This chain links TRBV27 with TRBJ2-5, with 9 bases fitting TRBD1. The clonotype comes from a woman aged 50 to 60 with Graves' hyperthyroidism. CDR3 in DNA: TGTGCCAGCAGTTTGGGACAGGGAAGGGAGACCCAGTACTTC. Translated: CASSLGQGRETQYF.